This TCR beta chain was identified during a study of T cell repertoires in cytomegalovirus infection. The overall study: Public TCR beta signatures were indicative of both CMV infection and a matching HLA type. Study-wide results and limits: The study found HLA-C-restricted CMV-specific TCR beta clonotypes dominating the ex vivo response.

The V segment lost 8 bases and the J segment 2 bases; nucleotides outside the gene matches: 11. The CDR3 covers 15 residues. In TCRdb, the reads were re-called with MiXCR into one record per CDR3 protein. The sample yields about 900,000 distinct CDR3 sequences, roughly a third seen once. This clonotype showed up just once. What it recognizes is unknown. Material: cultured CD8+ T cells from PBMCs, obtained from culture after CMV antigen stimulation. The chain carries TRBV5-3 and TRBJ2-7; TRBD1 matches 9 bases. TRBV5-3 is designated an ORF whose function remains uncertain. This clonotype originated in a human donor in good health (CMV status not recorded). Some clones in this sample may be carry-over from other donors' samples. CDR3 sequence: CASSRMGQGPYEQYF. The CDR3 nucleotides are TGTGCCAGCAGCCGAATGGGACAGGGACCCTACGAGCAGTACTTC.